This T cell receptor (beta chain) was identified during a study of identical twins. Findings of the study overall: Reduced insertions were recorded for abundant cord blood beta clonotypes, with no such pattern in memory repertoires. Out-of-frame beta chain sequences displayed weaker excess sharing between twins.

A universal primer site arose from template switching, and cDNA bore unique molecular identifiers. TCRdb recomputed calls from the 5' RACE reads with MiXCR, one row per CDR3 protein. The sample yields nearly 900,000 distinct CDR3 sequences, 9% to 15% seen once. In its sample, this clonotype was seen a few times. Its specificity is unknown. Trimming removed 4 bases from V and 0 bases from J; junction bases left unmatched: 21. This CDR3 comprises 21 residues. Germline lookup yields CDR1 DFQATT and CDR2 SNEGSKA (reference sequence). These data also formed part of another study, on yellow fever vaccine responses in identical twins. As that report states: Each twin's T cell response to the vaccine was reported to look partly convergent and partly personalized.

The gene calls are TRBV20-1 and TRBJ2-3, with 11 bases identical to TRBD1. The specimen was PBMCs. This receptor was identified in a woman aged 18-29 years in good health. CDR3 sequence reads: CSAKNLPGTGGGITSTDTQYF. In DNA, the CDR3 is TGCAGTGCTAAAAACCTTCCGGGGACAGGGGGTGGAATTACCAGCACAGATACGCAGTATTTT.